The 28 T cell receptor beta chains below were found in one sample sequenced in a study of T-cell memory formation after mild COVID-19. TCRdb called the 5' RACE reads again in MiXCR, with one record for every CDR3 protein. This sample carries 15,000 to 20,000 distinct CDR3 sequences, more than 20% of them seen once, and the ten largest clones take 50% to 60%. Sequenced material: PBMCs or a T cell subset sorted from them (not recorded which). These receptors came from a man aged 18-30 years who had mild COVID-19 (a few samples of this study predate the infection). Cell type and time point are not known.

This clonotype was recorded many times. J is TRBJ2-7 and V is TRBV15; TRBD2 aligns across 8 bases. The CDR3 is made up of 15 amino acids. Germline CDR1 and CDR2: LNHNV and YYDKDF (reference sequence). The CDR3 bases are TGTGTACAACGGGCGGGGGGACCTAGAGCCTACGAGCAGTACGTC. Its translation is CVQRAGGPRAYEQYV.

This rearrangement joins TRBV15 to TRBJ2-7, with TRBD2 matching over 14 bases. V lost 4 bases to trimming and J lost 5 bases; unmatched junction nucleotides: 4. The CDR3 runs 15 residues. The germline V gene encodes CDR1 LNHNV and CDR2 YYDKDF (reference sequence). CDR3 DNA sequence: TGTGCCACCAGCAAGGGGGGACTAGCGGGGGACGAGCAGTACGTC. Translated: CATSKGGLAGDEQYV.

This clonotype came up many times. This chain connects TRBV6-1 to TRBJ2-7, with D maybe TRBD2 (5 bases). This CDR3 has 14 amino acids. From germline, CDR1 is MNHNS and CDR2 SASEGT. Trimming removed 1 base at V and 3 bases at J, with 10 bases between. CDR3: CASSEVGSVYEQYV. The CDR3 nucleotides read TGTGCCAGCAGTGAAGTTGGTAGCGTCTACGAGCAGTACGTC.

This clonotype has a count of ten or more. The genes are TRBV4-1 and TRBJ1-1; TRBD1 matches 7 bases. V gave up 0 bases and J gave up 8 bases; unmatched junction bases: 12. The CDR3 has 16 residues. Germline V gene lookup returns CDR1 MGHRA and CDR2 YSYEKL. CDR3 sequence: CASSQEQGPQRIEAFF. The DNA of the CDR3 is TGCGCCAGCAGCCAAGAACAGGGGCCGCAACGGATAGAAGCTTTCTTT.

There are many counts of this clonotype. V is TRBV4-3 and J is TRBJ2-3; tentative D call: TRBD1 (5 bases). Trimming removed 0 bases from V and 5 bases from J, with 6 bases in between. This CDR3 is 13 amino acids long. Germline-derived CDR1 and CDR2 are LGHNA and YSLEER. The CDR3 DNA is TGCGCCAGCAGCCAAGAAGACAGAGATACGCAGTATTTT. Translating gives CASSQEDRDTQYF.

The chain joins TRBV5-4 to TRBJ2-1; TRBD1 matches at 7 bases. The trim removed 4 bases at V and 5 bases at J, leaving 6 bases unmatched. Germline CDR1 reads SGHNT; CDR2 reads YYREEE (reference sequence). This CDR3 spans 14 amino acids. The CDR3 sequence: CASSPKGADNEQFF. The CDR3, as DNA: TGTGCCAGCAGCCCAAAGGGGGCTGACAATGAGCAGTTCTTC.

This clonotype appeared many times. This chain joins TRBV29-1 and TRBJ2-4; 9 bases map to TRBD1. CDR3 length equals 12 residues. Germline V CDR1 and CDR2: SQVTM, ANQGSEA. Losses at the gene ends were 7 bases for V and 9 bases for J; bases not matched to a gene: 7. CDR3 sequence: CSATGGQSIQYF. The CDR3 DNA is TGCAGCGCTACAGGGGGCCAAAGCATTCAGTACTTC.

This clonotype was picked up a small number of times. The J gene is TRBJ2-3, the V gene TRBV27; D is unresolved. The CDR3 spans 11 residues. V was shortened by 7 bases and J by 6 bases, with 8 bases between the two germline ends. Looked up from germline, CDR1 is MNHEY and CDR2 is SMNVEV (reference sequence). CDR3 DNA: TGTGCCAGCAAACTTGGGGATACGCAGTATTTT. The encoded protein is CASKLGDTQYF.

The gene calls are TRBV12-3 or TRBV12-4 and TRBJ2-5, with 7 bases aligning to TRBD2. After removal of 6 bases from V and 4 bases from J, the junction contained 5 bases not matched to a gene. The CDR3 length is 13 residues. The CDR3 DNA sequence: TGTGCCAGCAGCTGGACTAGTCCAGAGACCCAGTACTTC. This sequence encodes CASSWTSPETQYF.

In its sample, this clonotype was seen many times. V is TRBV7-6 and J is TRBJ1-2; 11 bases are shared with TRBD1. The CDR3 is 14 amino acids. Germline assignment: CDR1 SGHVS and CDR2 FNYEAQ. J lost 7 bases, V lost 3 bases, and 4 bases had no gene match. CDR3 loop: CASSFGQGAGGYTF. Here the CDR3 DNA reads TGTGCCAGCAGCTTCGGACAGGGGGCTGGTGGCTACACCTTC.

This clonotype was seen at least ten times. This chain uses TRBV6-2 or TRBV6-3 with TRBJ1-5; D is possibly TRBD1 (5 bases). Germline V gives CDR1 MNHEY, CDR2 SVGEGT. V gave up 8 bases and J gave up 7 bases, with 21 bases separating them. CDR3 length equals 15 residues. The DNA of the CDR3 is TGTGCCAGCGTCCCCACGCCTGGTAGGGACCAGCCCCAGCATTTT. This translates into CASVPTPGRDQPQHF.

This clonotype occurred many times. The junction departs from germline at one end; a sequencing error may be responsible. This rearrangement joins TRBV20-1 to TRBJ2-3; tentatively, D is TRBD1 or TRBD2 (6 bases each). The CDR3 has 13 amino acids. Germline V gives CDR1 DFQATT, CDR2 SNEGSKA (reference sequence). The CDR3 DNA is TGCAGTTCTAGGGGGGCGGGCACAGATACGCAGTATTTT. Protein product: CSSRGAGTDTQYF.

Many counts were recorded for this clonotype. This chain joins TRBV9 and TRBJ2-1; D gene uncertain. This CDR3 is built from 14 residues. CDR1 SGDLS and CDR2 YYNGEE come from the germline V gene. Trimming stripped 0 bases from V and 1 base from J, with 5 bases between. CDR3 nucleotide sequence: TGTGCCAGCAGCGTAGGGCAATCCTACAATGAGCAGTTCTTC. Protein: CASSVGQSYNEQFF.

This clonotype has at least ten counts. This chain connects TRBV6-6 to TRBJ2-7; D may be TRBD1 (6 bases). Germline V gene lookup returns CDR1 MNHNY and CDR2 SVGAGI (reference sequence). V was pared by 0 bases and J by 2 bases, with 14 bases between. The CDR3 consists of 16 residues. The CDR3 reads CASSYSFSGTPYEQYF. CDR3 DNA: TGTGCCAGCAGTTACTCGTTCTCCGGGACACCCTACGAGCAGTACTTC.

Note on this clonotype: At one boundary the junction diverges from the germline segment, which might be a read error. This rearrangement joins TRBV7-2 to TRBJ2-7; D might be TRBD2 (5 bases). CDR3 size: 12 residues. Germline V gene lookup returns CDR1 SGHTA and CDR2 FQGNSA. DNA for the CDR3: TGTGCCAGCAGCCTAGCCTACTACGAGCAGTACTTC. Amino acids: CASSLAYYEQYF. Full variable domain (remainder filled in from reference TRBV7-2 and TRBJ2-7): GAGVSQSPSNKVTEKGKDVELRCDPISGHTALYWYRQSLGQGLEFLIYFQGNSAPDKSGLPSDRFSAERTGGSVSTLTIQRTQQEDSAVYLCASSLAYYEQYFGPGTRLTVT.

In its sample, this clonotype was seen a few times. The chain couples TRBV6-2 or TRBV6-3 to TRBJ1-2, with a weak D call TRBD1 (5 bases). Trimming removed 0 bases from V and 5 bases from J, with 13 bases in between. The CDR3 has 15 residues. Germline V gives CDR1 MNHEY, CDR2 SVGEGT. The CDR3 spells CASSYSLRDGYGYTF. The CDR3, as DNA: TGTGCCAGCAGTTACTCCCTGCGGGACGGGTATGGCTACACCTTC.

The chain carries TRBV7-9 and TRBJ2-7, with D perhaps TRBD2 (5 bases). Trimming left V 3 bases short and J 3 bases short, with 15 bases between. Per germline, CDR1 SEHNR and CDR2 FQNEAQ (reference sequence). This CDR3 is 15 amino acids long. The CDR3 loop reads CASSFTPRVDYEQYF. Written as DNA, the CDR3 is TGTGCCAGCAGCTTCACCCCGCGGGTCGACTACGAGCAGTACTTC.

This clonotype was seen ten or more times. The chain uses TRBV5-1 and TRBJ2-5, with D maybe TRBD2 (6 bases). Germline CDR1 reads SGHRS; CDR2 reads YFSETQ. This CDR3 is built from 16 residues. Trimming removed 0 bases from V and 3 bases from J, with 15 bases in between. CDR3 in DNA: TGCGCCAGCAGCTTGGGGGACTGGGGCCGGAAAGAGACCCAGTACTTC. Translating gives CASSLGDWGRKETQYF.

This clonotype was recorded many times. In DNA form, the CDR3 reads TGTGCTAGTGGTTTGCCCACGACAAGCTCCTACGAGCAGTACTTC. Its protein product is CASGLPTTSSYEQYF. This chain joins TRBV12-5 and TRBJ2-7; D uncertain. Germline V gene lookup returns CDR1 LGHNT and CDR2 FRNRAP. The CDR3 extends over 15 amino acids. V gave up 2 bases and J gave up 0 bases, with 11 bases separating them. Combining the CDR3 with reference TRBV12-5 and TRBJ2-7 gives the whole variable domain DARVTQTPRHKVTEMGQEVTMRCQPILGHNTVFWYRQTMMQGLELLAYFRNRAPLDDSGMPKDRFSAEMPDATLATLKIQPSEPRDSAVYFCASGLPTTSSYEQYFGPGTRLTVT.

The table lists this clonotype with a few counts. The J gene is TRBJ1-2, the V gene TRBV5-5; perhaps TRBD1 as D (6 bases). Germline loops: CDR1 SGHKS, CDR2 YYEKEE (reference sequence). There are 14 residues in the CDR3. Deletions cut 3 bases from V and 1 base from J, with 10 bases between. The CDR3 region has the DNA TGTGCCAGCAGCTACACAGGGAGTAACTATGGCTACACCTTC. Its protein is CASSYTGSNYGYTF.

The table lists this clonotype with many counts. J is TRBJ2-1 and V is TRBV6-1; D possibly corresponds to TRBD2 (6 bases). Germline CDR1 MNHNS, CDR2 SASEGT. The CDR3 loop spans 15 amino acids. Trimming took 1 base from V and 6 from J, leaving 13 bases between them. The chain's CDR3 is CASSEVVTSVNEQFF. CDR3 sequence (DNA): TGTGCCAGCAGTGAAGTGGTGACTAGTGTCAATGAGCAGTTCTTC.

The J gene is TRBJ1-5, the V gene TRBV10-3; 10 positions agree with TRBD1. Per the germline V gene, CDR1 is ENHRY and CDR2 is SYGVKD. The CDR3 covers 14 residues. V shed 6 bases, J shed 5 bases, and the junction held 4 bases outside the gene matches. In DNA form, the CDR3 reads TGTGCCATCAGCCCGGGACAGGGGCATCAGCCCCAGCATTTT. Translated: CAISPGQGHQPQHF.

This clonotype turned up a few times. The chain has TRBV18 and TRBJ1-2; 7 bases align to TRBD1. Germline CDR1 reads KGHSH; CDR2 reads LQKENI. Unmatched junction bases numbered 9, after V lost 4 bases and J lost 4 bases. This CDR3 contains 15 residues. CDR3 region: CASSLRTGTLYGYTF. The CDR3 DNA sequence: TGTGCCAGCTCACTCCGGACAGGAACGCTCTATGGCTACACCTTC.

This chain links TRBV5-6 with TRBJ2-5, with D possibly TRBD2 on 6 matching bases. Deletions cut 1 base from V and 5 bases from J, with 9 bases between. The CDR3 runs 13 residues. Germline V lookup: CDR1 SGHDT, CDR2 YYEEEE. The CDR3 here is CASSLTSFETQYF. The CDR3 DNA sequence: TGTGCCAGCAGCTTGACTAGCTTCGAGACCCAGTACTTC.

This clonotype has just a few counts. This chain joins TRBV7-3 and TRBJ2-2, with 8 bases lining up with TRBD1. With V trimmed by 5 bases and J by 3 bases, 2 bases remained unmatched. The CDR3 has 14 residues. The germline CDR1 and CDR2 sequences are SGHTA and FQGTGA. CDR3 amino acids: CASSRDRYTGELFF. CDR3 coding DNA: TGTGCCAGCAGCCGGGACAGGTACACCGGGGAGCTGTTTTTT.

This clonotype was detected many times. CDR3 amino acids: CASSQVPGLAGSGTGELFF. In DNA, the CDR3 is TGCGCCAGCAGCCAAGTCCCGGGACTAGCGGGGTCGGGGACCGGGGAGCTGTTTTTT. The chain combines TRBV4-1 with TRBJ2-2, with 13 bases identical to TRBD2. Germline trimming cut 1 base from V and 5 bases from J; bases unmatched to any gene: 10. The V gene's germline CDR1 is MGHRA and CDR2 YSYEKL. The CDR3 contains 19 residues.

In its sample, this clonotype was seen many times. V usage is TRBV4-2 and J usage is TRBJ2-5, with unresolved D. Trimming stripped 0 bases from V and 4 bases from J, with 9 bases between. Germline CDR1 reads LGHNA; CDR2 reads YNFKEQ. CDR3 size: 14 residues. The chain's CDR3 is CASSQEEVRETQYF. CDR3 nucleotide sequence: TGTGCCAGCAGCCAAGAGGAAGTGCGAGAGACCCAGTACTTC.

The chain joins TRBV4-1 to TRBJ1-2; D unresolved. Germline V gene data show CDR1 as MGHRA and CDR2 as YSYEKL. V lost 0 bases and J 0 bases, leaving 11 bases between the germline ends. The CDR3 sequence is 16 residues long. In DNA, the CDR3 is TGCGCCAGCAGCCAAGACGGAGGAGAGACTAACTATGGCTACACCTTC. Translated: CASSQDGGETNYGYTF.